Below, 28 T cell receptor beta chains from the same sample are listed, as sequenced in a study of cytomegalovirus exposure and HLA in healthy donors. Sequencing was performed with immunoSEQ multiplex PCR; in TCRdb, only in-frame clones are kept and a portion is missing. The sample has approximately 62,000 clones; 92% are singletons. The sequenced sample consisted of PBMCs. These receptors all come from a woman in her late teens or twenties in good health and CMV-seronegative.

J is TRBJ1-1 and V is TRBV28, with TRBD1 matching over 9 bases. Germline values: CDR1 MDHEN, CDR2 SYDVKM. V shed 4 bases, J shed 4 bases, and the junction held 7 bases outside the gene matches. CDR3 length: 15 residues. The CDR3 coding sequence is TGTGCCAGCAGTTCAGCCGGGACAGGGATCACTGAAGCTTTCTTT. This gives the protein CASSSAGTGITEAFF.

CDR3 in amino acids: CASSSTSAPGAYEQYF. CDR3 in DNA: TGTGCCAGCAGCTCTACTTCGGCCCCAGGGGCCTACGAGCAGTACTTC. V and J are TRBV28 and TRBJ2-7, with D possibly TRBD1 on 6 matching bases. There are 16 residues in the CDR3. Germline CDR1 and CDR2: MDHEN and SYDVKM. V dropped 6 bases and J dropped 2 bases, with 20 bases sitting between them.

This chain links TRBV5-1 with TRBJ2-3, with a tentative D call TRBD2 (6 bases). CDR3 length: 13 amino acids. Deletions cut 3 bases from V and 1 base from J, with 6 bases between. Per germline, CDR1 SGHRS and CDR2 YFSETQ. Here the CDR3 DNA reads TGCGCCAGCAGCTCGGGGGGCACAGATACGCAGTATTTT. Translated, it gives CASSSGGTDTQYF.

This chain links TRBV6-1 with TRBJ2-7; 9 nucleotides align to TRBD1. The germline V gene has CDR1 MNHNS and CDR2 SASEGT. Trimming took 1 base from V and 2 from J; bases not matched to a gene: 9. The CDR3 is 17 residues long. CDR3 loop: CASSEGVGGQGPYEQYF. In DNA, the CDR3 is TGTGCCAGCAGTGAAGGGGTTGGGGGACAGGGACCCTACGAGCAGTACTTC.

The V and J genes are TRBV18 and TRBJ1-1; D possibly corresponds to TRBD1 (5 bases). CDR3 length: 14 amino acids. Germline V CDR1 and CDR2: KGHSH, LQKENI. The V and J ends lost 5 bases and 3 bases respectively, with 13 bases between them. This chain's CDR3 is CASSSTGADTEAFF. The CDR3 DNA is TGTGCCAGCTCATCAACAGGTGCTGACACTGAAGCTTTCTTT.

Worth noting for this clone: In the same sample, other DNA sequences code for this CDR3. V and J are TRBV28 and TRBJ2-7; weak D call: TRBD1 (6 bases). Germline V gene data show CDR1 as MDHEN and CDR2 as SYDVKM. V gave up 6 bases and J gave up 6 bases, with 21 bases separating them. The CDR3 contains 15 residues. The CDR3 is CASSPLGQFFAEQYF. In nucleotides, the CDR3 is TGTGCCAGCAGCCCCCTAGGACAGTTTTTCGCCGAGCAGTACTTC.

CDR3 region: CASSFSGVGGEQFF. The CDR3 nucleotides read TGTGCCAGCAGCTTTAGCGGGGTCGGCGGTGAGCAGTTCTTC. The chain has TRBV7-9 and TRBJ2-1; 8 positions agree with TRBD2. Unmatched junction bases numbered 7, after V lost 3 bases and J lost 9 bases. Germline V gene lookup returns CDR1 SEHNR and CDR2 FQNEAQ (reference sequence). The CDR3 spans 14 residues.

The J gene is TRBJ2-3, the V gene TRBV7-9; 7 bases are a match to TRBD1. This CDR3 has 16 residues. The V and J ends lost 5 bases and 5 bases, in that order; junction bases with no gene match: 13. The germline CDR1 and CDR2 sequences are SEHNR and FQNEAQ (reference sequence). The DNA for the CDR3 is TGTGCCAGCAGCCGGAACTCAGGGACAGCCCAAGATACGCAGTATTTT. It yields the protein CASSRNSGTAQDTQYF.

This clone came up once. This sequence joins TRBV30 and TRBJ1-5; D is undetermined. V lost 0 bases and J 3 bases, leaving 6 bases between the germline ends. The CDR3 spans 13 residues. Germline V gene sequence: CDR1 GTSNPN, CDR2 SVGIG (reference sequence). The CDR3 DNA is TGTGCCTGGAGTGTGGCCGACAATCAGCCCCAGCATTTT. The encoded protein is CAWSVADNQPQHF.

A note on this clone: In the same sample, other DNA sequences code for this CDR3. V is TRBV4-1 and J is TRBJ1-2; D is undetermined. Germline V gene data show CDR1 as MGHRA and CDR2 as YSYEKL. Trimming shortened V by 0 bases and J by 5 bases, and 7 bases separated the two germline ends. The CDR3 loop spans 13 amino acids. The CDR3 protein is CASSQERGYGYTF. CDR3 sequence (DNA): TGCGCCAGCAGCCAAGAAAGAGGGTATGGCTACACCTTC.

J is TRBJ1-1 and V is TRBV7-2, with D possibly TRBD1 on 5 matching bases. V lost 8 bases and J lost 4, with 14 bases in between. The CDR3 covers 13 residues. The germline V gene encodes CDR1 SGHTA and CDR2 FQGNSA. The CDR3 loop is CASGLGGGTEAFF. CDR3 in DNA: TGTGCCAGCGGTCTCGGGGGGGGCACTGAAGCTTTCTTT.

The chain carries TRBV28 and TRBJ1-1; 7 bases are shared with TRBD1. The CDR3 runs to 16 residues. V lost 7 bases to trimming and J lost 1 base; unmatched junction nucleotides: 12. Germline assignment: CDR1 MDHEN and CDR2 SYDVKM. This chain's CDR3 is CASTQGQIKGNTEAFF. CDR3 sequence (DNA): TGTGCCAGCACCCAGGGACAGATAAAGGGGAACACTGAAGCTTTCTTT.

This rearrangement joins TRBV12-1 to TRBJ1-1; no DNA check was done on the table's D call, TRBD1. TRBV12-1 is classified as a pseudogene. There are 17 residues in the CDR3. For the CDR3, the DNA is TGTGCCAGCAGCCCCCCGCTCGCGTCACAGGGATCCTCTGAAGCTTTCTTT. Amino acid sequence: CASSPPLASQGSSEAFF.

The chain uses TRBV6-4 and TRBJ2-2; maybe TRBD1 (6 bases). Germline V gene lookup returns CDR1 MRHNA and CDR2 SNTAGT. The CDR3 length is 14 residues. The V and J ends lost 8 bases and 6 bases respectively, with 16 bases between them. CDR3 nucleotide sequence: TGTGCCAGCGCACCTGGGGGCGCATCCGGGGAGCTGTTTTTT. Protein sequence: CASAPGGASGELFF.

This rearrangement joins TRBV18 to TRBJ2-1; the match to TRBD2 covers 11 bases. This CDR3 spans 20 amino acids. V dropped 1 base and J dropped 0; count of bases not matched to a gene: 11. Germline CDR1 KGHSH, CDR2 LQKENI. The CDR3 protein is CASSPHPGLADWSSYNEQFF. CDR3 coding DNA: TGTGCCAGCTCACCACACCCGGGACTAGCGGACTGGAGCTCCTACAATGAGCAGTTCTTC.

The CDR3 DNA follows: TGTGCCAGCAGTCCCACGGACAGACAAGAGACCCAGTACTTC. It codes for CASSPTDRQETQYF. V usage is TRBV28 and J usage is TRBJ2-5, with a possible D match to TRBD1 (6 bases). The length of the CDR3 is 14 residues. The germline CDR1 and CDR2 sequences are MDHEN and SYDVKM. With 5 bases removed from V and 2 bases from J, the gap between germline ends came to 12 bases.

J is TRBJ1-2 and V is TRBV11-1; D is perhaps TRBD1 (5 bases). Germline values: CDR1 SGHAT, CDR2 FQDESV (reference sequence). The CDR3 length is 15 residues. Trimming took 5 bases from V and 7 from J, leaving 20 bases between them. The CDR3 nucleotides read TGTGCCAGCAGCACCAGGGATTTCCCCTATCGTGGCTACACCTTC. This gives the protein CASSTRDFPYRGYTF.

The chain links TRBV4-2 to TRBJ2-5, with 13 positions matching TRBD2. The germline gives CDR1 LGHNA, CDR2 YNFKEQ. The length of the CDR3 is 17 residues. V was clipped by 2 bases and J by 4 bases; unmatched bases: 7. CDR3 loop: CASSQQLAGGLGETQYF. In nucleotides, the CDR3 is TGTGCCAGCAGCCAACAACTAGCGGGGGGGCTCGGAGAGACCCAGTACTTC.

This chain connects TRBV29-1 to TRBJ1-4, with 12 bases lining up with TRBD1. V lost 7 bases and J lost 7; bases outside the gene matches: 1. The CDR3 totals 12 residues. The V gene's germline CDR1 is SQVTM and CDR2 ANQGSEA. Here the CDR3 reads CSAGQGAEKLFF. In DNA form, the CDR3 reads TGCAGCGCGGGACAGGGGGCTGAAAAACTGTTTTTT. Looking up the rest from reference TRBV29-1 and TRBJ1-4 gives the full variable domain: SAVISQKPSRDICQRGTSLTIQCQVDSQVTMMFWYRQQPGQSLTLIATANQGSEATYESGFVIDKFPISRPNLTFSTLTVSNMSPEDSSIYLCSAGQGAEKLFFGSGTQLSVL.

The chain combines TRBV6-5 with TRBJ2-7; 7 bases are shared with TRBD2. The germline V gene encodes CDR1 MNHEY and CDR2 SVGAGI. The CDR3 loop spans 16 amino acids. J gave up 5 bases and V 0 bases, and 10 bases lay outside the gene matches. CDR3 DNA: TGTGCCAGCAGTTACTCTTCCCTGGGGGGGTTCAACGAGCAGTACTTC. This encodes CASSYSSLGGFNEQYF.

The genes are TRBV19 and TRBJ1-1; the D gene is possibly TRBD1 (6 bases). The V gene lost 5 bases and the J gene lost 0 bases, with 10 bases spanning the gap. Germline V CDR1 and CDR2: LNHDA, SQIVND (reference sequence). The CDR3 extends over 14 amino acids. DNA for the CDR3: TGTGCCAGTAGTCTACAGGGAATGAACACTGAAGCTTTCTTT. It codes for CASSLQGMNTEAFF.

J is TRBJ2-7 and V is TRBV29-1; a weak D match, TRBD1 (6 bases). V was pared by 3 bases and J by 3 bases, with 18 bases between. Germline V gene lookup returns CDR1 SQVTM and CDR2 ANQGSEA. CDR3 length: 15 amino acids. This chain's CDR3 is CSVESGDLSGYEQYF. CDR3 in DNA: TGCAGCGTTGAGTCAGGGGATTTGAGTGGCTACGAGCAGTACTTC.

The J gene is TRBJ1-4, the V gene TRBV2, with 8 nucleotides matching TRBD1. Looked up from germline, CDR1 is SNHLY and CDR2 is FYNNEI. V trimming: 2 bases; J trimming: 10 bases; junction bases outside the gene matches: 12. The CDR3 is 16 residues long. The CDR3 sequence: CASSEFSGTGTGKLFF. As DNA, the CDR3 is TGTGCCAGCAGTGAATTCAGTGGGACAGGCACAGGAAAACTGTTTTTT.

The chain has TRBV28 and TRBJ1-1, with no clear D. Looked up from germline, CDR1 is MDHEN and CDR2 is SYDVKM. Deletions cut 2 bases from V and 1 base from J, with 2 bases between. This CDR3 spans 12 amino acids. Written as DNA, the CDR3 is TGTGCCAGCAGTTTACAGAACACTGAAGCTTTCTTT. Protein: CASSLQNTEAFF.

The chain links TRBV4-2 to TRBJ2-7, with D possibly matching TRBD2 (5 bases). The CDR3 runs 14 residues. V was trimmed by 0 bases and J by 4 bases, leaving 10 bases between them. The V gene's germline CDR1 is LGHNA and CDR2 YNFKEQ. The CDR3 nucleotides read TGTGCCAGCAGCCAAGATTTGAGGGTTTACGAGCAGTACTTC. Its protein is CASSQDLRVYEQYF.

Here the CDR3 DNA reads TGTGCCAGCAGATATCGGACAGGGAACACTGAAGCTTTCTTT. This codes for CASRYRTGNTEAFF. This chain links TRBV28 with TRBJ1-1; 7 bases align to TRBD1. From germline, CDR1 is MDHEN and CDR2 SYDVKM. The CDR3 is 14 residues long. Unmatched junction bases numbered 5, after V lost 6 bases and J lost 1 base.

This chain links TRBV5-5 with TRBJ2-7, with 10 bases aligning to TRBD2. V shed 1 base, J shed 2 bases, and the junction held 0 bases outside the gene matches. This CDR3 contains 14 residues. Germline values: CDR1 SGHKS, CDR2 YYEKEE (reference sequence). The CDR3 is CASSLLAGAYEQYF. The CDR3 coding sequence is TGTGCCAGCAGCTTGCTAGCGGGAGCCTACGAGCAGTACTTC.

The rearrangement links TRBV6-6 to TRBJ1-2, with TRBD1 matching 10 bases. This CDR3 has 15 amino acids. Germline V lookup: CDR1 MNHNY, CDR2 SVGAGI (reference sequence). Trimming at V came to 5 bases and at J to 1 base, leaving 4 bases not matched to a gene. CDR3 protein: CASSPWTGGNYGYTF. CDR3 in DNA: TGTGCCAGCAGTCCTTGGACAGGGGGTAACTATGGCTACACCTTC.